This is a list of T cell receptor beta chains from one sample in a study of blood T cell repertoires in COVID-19. Profiled with immunoSEQ multiplex PCR; TCRdb holds only in-frame clones, not every one. The repertoire holds a few hundred thousand clones, nearly 90% seen once, with around 0.92% in the top ten. Input material: PBMCs or T cells enriched from blood (not recorded which). These receptors originate from a young woman who had recovered from COVID-19. Both conserved end residues are part of each CDR3. A D gene is named only where the DNA matches it firmly. Clone size is not always given. Where it is, it says once, few, many or a class for expanded clones.

clone_size: -
j_call: TRBJ2-5
v_call: TRBV5-1
cdr3_length: 17
d_call: TRBD2
cdr3_nt: TGCGCCAGCAGCCCTCGAGGGACTAGAGACGACAAAGAGACCCAGTACTTC
cdr3_aa: CASSPRGTRDDKETQYF

clone_size: -
j_call: TRBJ1-2
v_call: TRBV7-9
cdr3_length: 17
d_call: -
cdr3_nt: TGTGCCAGCAGCTTAGCCCGGCAGGTGTTCATCGTGGATGGCTACACCTTC
cdr3_aa: CASSLARQVFIVDGYTF

clone_size: -
j_call: TRBJ2-1
v_call: TRBV7-6
cdr3_length: 17
d_call: TRBD2
cdr3_nt: TGTGCCAGCACCCGACGTCGAGGGACTAGCGGATTTAATGAGCAGTTCTTC
cdr3_aa: CASTRRRGTSGFNEQFF

clone_size: -
j_call: TRBJ1-2
v_call: TRBV6-1
cdr3_length: 14
d_call: -
cdr3_nt: TGTGCCAGCAGTGATCGGGAGGGGGGCTATGGCTACACCTTC
cdr3_aa: CASSDREGGYGYTF

clone_size: -
j_call: TRBJ1-6
v_call: TRBV30
cdr3_length: 14
d_call: TRBD1
cdr3_nt: TGTGCCTGGGAACAGGGGGCTTGGGAATCACCCCTCCACTTT
cdr3_aa: CAWEQGAWESPLHF

clone_size: -
j_call: TRBJ2-5
v_call: TRBV5-6
cdr3_length: 15
d_call: TRBD2
cdr3_nt: TGTGCCAGCAGTTCGACTAGCGGGCCACAAGAGACCCAGTACTTC
cdr3_aa: CASSSTSGPQETQYF

clone_size: once
j_call: TRBJ1-6
v_call: TRBV7-8
cdr3_length: 19
d_call: TRBD1
cdr3_nt: TGTGCCAGCAGCTTTCTGCCGGGACAGGGGCCCGGGGCATTTTCACCCCTCCACTTT
cdr3_aa: CASSFLPGQGPGAFSPLHF

clone_size: -
j_call: TRBJ2-1
v_call: TRBV9
cdr3_length: 15
d_call: -
cdr3_nt: TGTGCCAGCAGCGTCTCCGGTCCGCCGTACAATGAGCAGTTCTTC
cdr3_aa: CASSVSGPPYNEQFF

clone_size: few
j_call: TRBJ2-1
v_call: TRBV18
cdr3_length: 15
d_call: -
cdr3_nt: TGTGCCAGCTCACCAGGTTTGGGTCTAGGCAATGAGCAGTTCTTC
cdr3_aa: CASSPGLGLGNEQFF

clone_size: -
j_call: TRBJ2-1
v_call: TRBV2
cdr3_length: 15
d_call: TRBD2
cdr3_nt: TGTGCCAGCAGTGGAGCTAGCGGCATGCTTGATGAGCAGTTCTTC
cdr3_aa: CASSGASGMLDEQFF

clone_size: -
j_call: TRBJ2-1
v_call: TRBV19
cdr3_length: 17
d_call: -
cdr3_nt: TGTGCCAGTAGTATACGGAGCAACGAACTGGCCTACAATGAGCAGTTCTTC
cdr3_aa: CASSIRSNELAYNEQFF

clone_size: once
j_call: TRBJ1-1
v_call: TRBV10-3
cdr3_length: 13
d_call: -
cdr3_nt: TGTGCCACCACCATGGGGGCGAGCACTGAAGCTTTCTTT
cdr3_aa: CATTMGASTEAFF

clone_size: -
j_call: TRBJ1-2
v_call: TRBV5-1
cdr3_length: 17
d_call: -
cdr3_nt: TGCGCCAGCAGCCATGGAGTCGGGGAGGGGGGCGACTATGGCTACACCTTC
cdr3_aa: CASSHGVGEGGDYGYTF

clone_size: -
j_call: TRBJ2-7
v_call: TRBV19
cdr3_length: 14
d_call: -
cdr3_nt: TGTGCCAGTAGCCAAACGCTACGGGGATCCGAGCAGTACTTC
cdr3_aa: CASSQTLRGSEQYF

clone_size: -
j_call: TRBJ2-7
v_call: TRBV27
cdr3_length: 13
d_call: -
cdr3_nt: TGTGCCAGCAGTTTATCCACTGGGGGGGAGCAGTACTTC
cdr3_aa: CASSLSTGGEQYF

clone_size: -
j_call: TRBJ1-2
v_call: TRBV27
cdr3_length: 13
d_call: TRBD1
cdr3_nt: TGTGCCAGCAGTCTGACAGGGGGAGGTGGCTACACCTTC
cdr3_aa: CASSLTGGGGYTF

clone_size: -
j_call: TRBJ2-7
v_call: TRBV12-3/TRBV12-4
cdr3_length: 13
d_call: TRBD2
cdr3_nt: TGTGCCAGCAGAAGCGGGACTGATTACGAGCAGTACTTC
cdr3_aa: CASRSGTDYEQYF

clone_size: -
j_call: TRBJ1-2
v_call: TRBV7-2
cdr3_length: 15
d_call: -
cdr3_nt: TGTGCCAGCAGCTTAGGATTCGGTGAGGCGGCGGGCTACACCTTC
cdr3_aa: CASSLGFGEAAGYTF

clone_size: -
j_call: TRBJ2-7
v_call: TRBV9
cdr3_length: 15
d_call: TRBD2
cdr3_nt: TGTGCCAGCAGCCGGGAGGGGATTGGGTTATACGAGCAGTACTTC
cdr3_aa: CASSREGIGLYEQYF

clone_size: -
j_call: TRBJ2-3
v_call: TRBV27
cdr3_length: 16
d_call: TRBD2
cdr3_nt: TGTGCCAGCAGTTTTGCGGCGGGAGGGATCACAGATACGCAGTATTTT
cdr3_aa: CASSFAAGGITDTQYF

clone_size: -
j_call: TRBJ2-1
v_call: TRBV28
cdr3_length: 17
d_call: TRBD2
cdr3_nt: TGTGCCAGCAGTTCGGGACTAGCGGGAGGCTCCTACAATGAGCAGTTCTTC
cdr3_aa: CASSSGLAGGSYNEQFF

clone_size: -
j_call: TRBJ2-1
v_call: TRBV5-1
cdr3_length: 12
d_call: -
cdr3_nt: TGCGCCAGCAGCACGACTGGCGGTAAGCAGTTCTTC
cdr3_aa: CASSTTGGKQFF

clone_size: -
j_call: TRBJ2-7
v_call: TRBV7-9
cdr3_length: 15
d_call: TRBD2
cdr3_nt: TGTGCCAGCATCTCCAGAGCGGGAGGTAACTACGAGCAGTACTTC
cdr3_aa: CASISRAGGNYEQYF

clone_size: -
j_call: TRBJ1-3
v_call: TRBV4-3
cdr3_length: 15
d_call: -
cdr3_nt: TGCGCCAGCAGCCTCGACACAGGGACTGGAAACACCATATATTTT
cdr3_aa: CASSLDTGTGNTIYF

clone_size: -
j_call: TRBJ2-7
v_call: TRBV5-1
cdr3_length: 15
d_call: TRBD1
cdr3_nt: TGCGCCAGCTCCCCCGGGACAGGGGGCCCCTACGAGCAGTACTTC
cdr3_aa: CASSPGTGGPYEQYF

clone_size: -
j_call: TRBJ2-7
v_call: TRBV18
cdr3_length: 14
d_call: -
cdr3_nt: TGTGCCAGCTCACTGGGGCAGGGGTTCGACGAGCAGTACTTC
cdr3_aa: CASSLGQGFDEQYF

clone_size: -
j_call: TRBJ1-4
v_call: TRBV6-6
cdr3_length: 16
d_call: -
cdr3_nt: TGTGCCAGCAGTATTTTGCAAGACAGGCAAAATGAAAAACTGTTTTTT
cdr3_aa: CASSILQDRQNEKLFF

clone_size: -
j_call: TRBJ1-3
v_call: TRBV19
cdr3_length: 15
d_call: TRBD1
cdr3_nt: TGTGCCAGTAGAGACGCGAAGGGGGCGATAAACACCATATATTTT
cdr3_aa: CASRDAKGAINTIYF

clone_size: -
j_call: TRBJ1-4
v_call: TRBV2
cdr3_length: 15
d_call: TRBD1
cdr3_nt: TGTGCCAGCAGTGAAGCGGACAGGGCTAATGAAAAACTGTTTTTT
cdr3_aa: CASSEADRANEKLFF

clone_size: -
j_call: TRBJ2-1
v_call: TRBV24-1
cdr3_length: 17
d_call: TRBD2
cdr3_nt: TGTGCCACCAGTGATCCCCTTGTGGGGGAGGGTCAAGAAGAGCAGTTCTTC
cdr3_aa: CATSDPLVGEGQEEQFF

clone_size: -
j_call: TRBJ2-7
v_call: TRBV27
cdr3_length: 16
d_call: TRBD1
cdr3_nt: TGTGCCAGCAGTCCCGAGGGCAGGGGGCGATCTTTCGAGCAGTACTTC
cdr3_aa: CASSPEGRGRSFEQYF

clone_size: -
j_call: TRBJ2-2
v_call: TRBV30
cdr3_length: 17
d_call: -
cdr3_nt: TGTGCCTGGAGTCCCTGGAGGGGTCAGCCCAACACCGGGGAGCTGTTTTTT
cdr3_aa: CAWSPWRGQPNTGELFF

clone_size: once
j_call: TRBJ2-1
v_call: TRBV5-1
cdr3_length: 22
d_call: TRBD2
cdr3_nt: TGCGCCAGCAGCTTGACCTACTGGACAGAGACTAGCGGGGAGGAGTCCTACAATGAGCAGTTCTTC
cdr3_aa: CASSLTYWTETSGEESYNEQFF

clone_size: -
j_call: TRBJ1-1
v_call: TRBV3-1/TRBV3-2
cdr3_length: 15
d_call: -
cdr3_nt: TGTGCCACAACCCTCAGGGAAAGGGATCACACTGAAGCTTTCTTT
cdr3_aa: CATTLRERDHTEAFF

clone_size: -
j_call: TRBJ1-1
v_call: TRBV4-1
cdr3_length: 16
d_call: -
cdr3_nt: TGCGCCAGCAGCCAAGACGGGGGGTCGGCGAACACTGAAGCTTTCTTT
cdr3_aa: CASSQDGGSANTEAFF

clone_size: -
j_call: TRBJ2-7
v_call: TRBV5-6
cdr3_length: 15
d_call: -
cdr3_nt: TGTGCCAGCAGCTTGGCCCTGCAGGATTCCTACGAGCAGTACTTC
cdr3_aa: CASSLALQDSYEQYF

clone_size: once
j_call: TRBJ1-1
v_call: TRBV6-5
cdr3_length: 15
d_call: TRBD1
cdr3_nt: TGTGCCAGCGGGGTCGACAGGGGACGAGGGACTGAAGCTTTCTTT
cdr3_aa: CASGVDRGRGTEAFF

clone_size: -
j_call: TRBJ1-2
v_call: TRBV7-2
cdr3_length: 15
d_call: -
cdr3_nt: TGTGCCAGCAGCAAACCCAAGACGGGGGAGTGGGGCTACACCTTC
cdr3_aa: CASSKPKTGEWGYTF

clone_size: -
j_call: TRBJ1-5
v_call: TRBV18
cdr3_length: 13
d_call: TRBD1
cdr3_nt: TGTGCCAGCTCTCCTGACAGGGGTCAGCCCCAGCATTTT
cdr3_aa: CASSPDRGQPQHF

clone_size: -
j_call: TRBJ1-2
v_call: TRBV28
cdr3_length: 14
d_call: TRBD1
cdr3_nt: TGTGCCAGCAGTTCAGGACAGGGATCTCATGGCTACACCTTC
cdr3_aa: CASSSGQGSHGYTF

clone_size: -
j_call: TRBJ2-7
v_call: TRBV9
cdr3_length: 13
d_call: -
cdr3_nt: TGTGCCAGCAGCGTAGACCCGGTAATGGAGCAGTACTTC
cdr3_aa: CASSVDPVMEQYF

clone_size: -
j_call: TRBJ1-1
v_call: TRBV7-3
cdr3_length: 14
d_call: -
cdr3_nt: TGTGCCAGCAGCCCAACTGGCGGGTATCCTGAAGCTTTCTTT
cdr3_aa: CASSPTGGYPEAFF

clone_size: -
j_call: TRBJ2-7
v_call: TRBV11-2
cdr3_length: 16
d_call: TRBD2
cdr3_nt: TGTGCCAGCAGTTTTAGTTTAGCGGGAGGGACCTACGAGCAGTACTTC
cdr3_aa: CASSFSLAGGTYEQYF

clone_size: -
j_call: TRBJ1-2
v_call: TRBV6-5
cdr3_length: 15
d_call: -
cdr3_nt: TGTGCCAGCAGTTACAGTGGCGCGAGGGTCTATGGCTACACCTTC
cdr3_aa: CASSYSGARVYGYTF

clone_size: once
j_call: TRBJ2-1
v_call: TRBV4-1
cdr3_length: 18
d_call: -
cdr3_nt: TGCGCCAGCAGCCAAGTTGGGGTAGGGGCTGCCTCCTACAATGAGCAGTTCTTC
cdr3_aa: CASSQVGVGAASYNEQFF

clone_size: -
j_call: TRBJ2-3
v_call: TRBV5-1
cdr3_length: 15
d_call: -
cdr3_nt: TGCGCCAGCACCCGGGAGGGGGCAAGCACAGATACGCAGTATTTT
cdr3_aa: CASTREGASTDTQYF

clone_size: -
j_call: TRBJ2-1
v_call: TRBV7-6
cdr3_length: 17
d_call: TRBD2
cdr3_nt: TGTGCCAGCAGCTTACGGCGGATGGCTAGCGGGGCAAATGAGCAGTTCTTC
cdr3_aa: CASSLRRMASGANEQFF

clone_size: few
j_call: TRBJ2-1
v_call: TRBV5-1
cdr3_length: 16
d_call: -
cdr3_nt: TGCGCCAGCAGCTTGCATGGCGGGACAGTTTACAATGAGCAGTTCTTC
cdr3_aa: CASSLHGGTVYNEQFF

clone_size: -
j_call: TRBJ1-2
v_call: TRBV2
cdr3_length: 16
d_call: TRBD1
cdr3_nt: TGTGCCAGCAGTGAGCACCGGGACAGGGTTTCCTATGGCTACACCTTC
cdr3_aa: CASSEHRDRVSYGYTF

clone_size: -
j_call: TRBJ1-5
v_call: TRBV23-1
cdr3_length: 17
d_call: -
cdr3_nt: TGCGCCAGCACCATCTCCCGCCGGCAGGACACTGAGTGGCCCCAGCATTTT
cdr3_aa: CASTISRRQDTEWPQHF

clone_size: -
j_call: TRBJ2-7
v_call: TRBV14
cdr3_length: 14
d_call: TRBD2
cdr3_nt: TGTGCCAGCAGCCAACCGGGACTAGCCTACGAGCAGTACTTC
cdr3_aa: CASSQPGLAYEQYF